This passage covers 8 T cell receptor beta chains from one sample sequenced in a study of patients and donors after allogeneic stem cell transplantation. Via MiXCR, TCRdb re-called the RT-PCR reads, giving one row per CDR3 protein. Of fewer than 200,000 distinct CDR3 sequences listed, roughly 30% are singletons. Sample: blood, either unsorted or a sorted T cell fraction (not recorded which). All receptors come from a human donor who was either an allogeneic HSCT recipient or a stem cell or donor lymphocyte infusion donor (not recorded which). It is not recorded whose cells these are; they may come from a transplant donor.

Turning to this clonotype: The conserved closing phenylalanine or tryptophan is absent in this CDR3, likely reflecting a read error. CDR3 in DNA: TGTGCCAGCAGCCTCCTAAGCTCCTACGAGCAGTACCTC. Translation gives CASSLLSSYEQYL. This rearrangement joins TRBV3-1 to TRBJ2-7; D unresolved. Germline V gene lookup returns CDR1 LGHDT and CDR2 YNNKEL (reference sequence). V was trimmed by 4 bases and J by 0 bases, leaving 7 bases between them. CDR3 size: 13 residues.

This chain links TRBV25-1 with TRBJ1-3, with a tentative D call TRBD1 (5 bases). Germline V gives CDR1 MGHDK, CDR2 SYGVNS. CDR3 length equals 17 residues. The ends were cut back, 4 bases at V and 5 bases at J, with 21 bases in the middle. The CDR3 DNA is TGTGCCAGCAGTGGGGTAAAGGGGAAGAAACAGCGAAACACCATATATTTT. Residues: CASSGVKGKKQRNTIYF.

The CDR3 reads CSVELQGGQPQHF. DNA for the CDR3: TGCAGCGTTGAACTGCAGGGTGGACAGCCCCAGCATTTT. V usage is TRBV29-1 and J usage is TRBJ1-5; a weak D match, TRBD1 (5 bases). CDR3 length equals 13 residues. The germline V and J ends were trimmed by 2 bases and 7 bases, with 12 bases remaining between them. Germline V gene data show CDR1 as SQVTM and CDR2 as ANQGSEA.

The CDR3: CASSLGSRGSADTQYF. In DNA, the CDR3 is TGTGCCAGCAGCTTAGGCTCTCGAGGGAGCGCAGATACGCAGTATTTT. The V and J genes are TRBV7-6 and TRBJ2-3, with a tentative D call TRBD2 (5 bases). CDR3 size: 16 residues. CDR1 is SGHVS, CDR2 FNYEAQ, per germline. The V gene lost 1 base and the J gene lost 4 bases, with 15 bases spanning the gap. Filled out from reference TRBV7-6 and TRBJ2-3, the complete variable domain reads GAGVSQSPRYKVTKRGQDVALRCDPISGHVSLYWYRQALGQGPEFLTYFNYEAQQDKSGLPNDRFSAERPEGSISTLTIQRTEQRDSAMYRCASSLGSRGSADTQYFGPGTRLTVL.

The CDR3 loop is CASSPAANGEKLFF. For the CDR3, the DNA is TGTGCCAGCTCACCAGCCGCTAATGGTGAAAAACTGTTTTTT. The rearrangement joins TRBV18 to TRBJ1-4, with D unresolved. Trimming took 2 bases from V and 7 from J, leaving 11 bases between them. The CDR3 covers 14 residues. The germline V gene has CDR1 KGHSH and CDR2 LQKENI.

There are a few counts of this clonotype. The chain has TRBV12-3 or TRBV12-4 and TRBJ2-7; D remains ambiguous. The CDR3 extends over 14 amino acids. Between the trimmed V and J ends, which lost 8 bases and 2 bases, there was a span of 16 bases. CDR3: CASAPRSPPYEQYF. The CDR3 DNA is TGTGCCAGCGCCCCCAGGTCCCCACCCTACGAGCAGTACTTC.

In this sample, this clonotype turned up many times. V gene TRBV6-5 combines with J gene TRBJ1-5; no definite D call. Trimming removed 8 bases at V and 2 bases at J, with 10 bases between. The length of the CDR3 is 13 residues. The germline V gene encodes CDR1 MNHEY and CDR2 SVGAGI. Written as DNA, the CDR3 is TGTGCCAGCGGTCAGATGGGCAATCAGCCCCAGCATTTT. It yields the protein CASGQMGNQPQHF.

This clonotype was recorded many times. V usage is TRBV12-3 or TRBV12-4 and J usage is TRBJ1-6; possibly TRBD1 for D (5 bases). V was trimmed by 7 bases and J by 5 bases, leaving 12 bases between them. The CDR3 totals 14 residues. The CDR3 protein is CASTLTVDNSPLHF. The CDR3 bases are TGTGCCAGCACTCTGACAGTGGATAATTCACCCCTCCACTTT.